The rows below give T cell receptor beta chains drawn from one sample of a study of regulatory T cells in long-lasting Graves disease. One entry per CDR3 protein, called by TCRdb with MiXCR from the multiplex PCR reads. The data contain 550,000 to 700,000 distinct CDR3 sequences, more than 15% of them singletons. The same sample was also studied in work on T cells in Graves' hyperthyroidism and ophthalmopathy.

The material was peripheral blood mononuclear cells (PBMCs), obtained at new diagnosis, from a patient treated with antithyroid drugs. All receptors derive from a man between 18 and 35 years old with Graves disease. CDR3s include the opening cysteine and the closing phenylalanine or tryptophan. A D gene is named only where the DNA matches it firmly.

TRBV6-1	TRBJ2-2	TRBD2	CASSVSLAGVIITGELFF
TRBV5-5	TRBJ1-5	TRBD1	CASSLFRDRALQPQHF
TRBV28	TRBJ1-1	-	CASTERNTEAFF
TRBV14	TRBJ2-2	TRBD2	CASSQDEREMNTGELFF
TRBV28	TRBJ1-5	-	CASSWGRRGNQPQHF
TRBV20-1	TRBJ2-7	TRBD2	CSARGLAGEGGTGHQQYF
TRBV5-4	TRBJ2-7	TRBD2	CASSPGTRDKQYF
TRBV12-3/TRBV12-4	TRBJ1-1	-	CASSSPRLEGTRNTEAFF
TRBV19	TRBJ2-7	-	CASSSRRGRTIVYEQYF
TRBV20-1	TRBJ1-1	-	CSASDGTEAFF
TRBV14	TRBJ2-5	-	CASSQLLGTQYF
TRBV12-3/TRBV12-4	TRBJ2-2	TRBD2	CASHAAGLRNTGELFF
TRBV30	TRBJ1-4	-	CAWSVKSDEELFF
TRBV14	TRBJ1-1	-	CASSVASNTEAFF
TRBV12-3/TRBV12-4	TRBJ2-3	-	CASSDWPDTQYF
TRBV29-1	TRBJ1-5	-	CSVTMSGGLGNQPQHF
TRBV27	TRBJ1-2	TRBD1	CASRPGQGFGYTF
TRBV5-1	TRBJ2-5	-	CASRVAGTEETQYF
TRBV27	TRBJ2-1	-	CASSIQGLRSNEQFF
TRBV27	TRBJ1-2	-	CASSITSAVGCNYGYTF
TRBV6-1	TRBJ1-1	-	CASRRQALLNTEAFF
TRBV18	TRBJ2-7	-	CASSPNTLPPYEQYF
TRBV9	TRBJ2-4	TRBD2	CASSVAGAAKNIQYF
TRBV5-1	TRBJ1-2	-	CASSLDKYGYTF
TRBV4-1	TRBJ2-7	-	CASSQGWLTSYEQYF
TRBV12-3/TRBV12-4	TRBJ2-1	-	CASSPDYNEQFF
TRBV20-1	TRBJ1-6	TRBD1	CSAGTGGESPLHF
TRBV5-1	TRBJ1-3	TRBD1	CASSPGTGDSGNTIYF
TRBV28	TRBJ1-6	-	CASRTKGRVNSPLHF
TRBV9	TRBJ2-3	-	CASSVIYRHSTDTQYF
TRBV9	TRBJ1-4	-	CASSSRPQGRWNEKLFF
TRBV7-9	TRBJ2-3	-	CASSAPLGIGTDTQYF
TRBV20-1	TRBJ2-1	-	CSGSSGGYNEQFF
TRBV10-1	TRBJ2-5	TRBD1	CASGGQGGETQYF
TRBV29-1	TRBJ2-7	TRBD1	CSVVRQGAYEQYF
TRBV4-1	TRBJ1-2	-	CASSKALASNYGYTF
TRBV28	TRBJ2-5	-	CASSLPEQETQYF
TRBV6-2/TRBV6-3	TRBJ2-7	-	CASSYFLGNEQYF
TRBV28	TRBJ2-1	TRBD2	CASSPTGTSGLYTYNEQFF
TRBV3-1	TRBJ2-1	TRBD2	CASSYRTSPSNEQFF
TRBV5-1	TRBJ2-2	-	CASRWDTGELFF
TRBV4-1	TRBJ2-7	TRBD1	CASGTQGASVQYF
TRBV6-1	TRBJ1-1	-	CASSVLGGGSTEAFF
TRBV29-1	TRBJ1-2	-	CSALVPGDGYTF
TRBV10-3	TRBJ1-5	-	CAISESGQVGNQPQHF
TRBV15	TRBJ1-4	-	CATSRTPGTTNEKLFF